What follows are 20 T cell receptor beta chains derived from one specimen sequenced in a study of T-cell reconstitution after alpha-beta-depleted transplantation in children. Preparing the TCRbeta library involved the use of unique molecular identifiers. TCRdb reanalysed the PCR reads using MiXCR and keeps one entry per CDR3 protein. The sample lists 450,000 to 600,000 distinct CDR3 sequences; 30% to 35% were seen once. Source: PBMCs from the stem cell graft donor, taken from the stem cell graft. All receptors derive from a human donor who donated a stem cell graft to a child with aplastic anemia.

This clonotype was seen more than once but under ten times. The gene calls are TRBV7-9 and TRBJ1-1; D is uncertain. Germline V gives CDR1 SEHNR, CDR2 FQNEAQ (reference sequence). V lost 8 bases and J lost 2, with 9 bases in between. This CDR3 region has 12 residues. The CDR3 DNA is TGTGCCAGCGTGAGGACCAACACTGAAGCTTTCTTT. It yields the protein CASVRTNTEAFF. Using reference TRBV7-9 and TRBJ1-1 for the parts outside the CDR3, the full variable domain is DTGVSQNPRHKITKRGQNVTFRCDPISEHNRLYWYRQTLGQGPEFLTYFQNEAQLEKSRLLSDRFSAERPKGSFSTLEIQRTEQGDSAMYLCASVRTNTEAFFGQGTRLTVV.

This clonotype was seen a few times. This CDR3 reads CASSPDNMIAEAFF. Written as DNA, the CDR3 is TGTGCCAGCAGTCCGGATAATATGATCGCTGAAGCTTTCTTT. The V gene is TRBV6-1, the J gene TRBJ1-1; D not certain. Germline V lookup: CDR1 MNHNS, CDR2 SASEGT. The germline V and J ends were trimmed by 5 bases and 6 bases, with 16 bases remaining between them. This CDR3 has 14 residues.

The CDR3 sequence is CASGQGVVGTEAFF. The CDR3 nucleotides read TGTGCCAGCGGCCAAGGGGTAGTTGGCACTGAAGCTTTCTTT. V is TRBV12-3 or TRBV12-4 and J is TRBJ1-1, with D possibly TRBD1 on 5 matching bases. Trimming left V 8 bases short and J 4 bases short, with 17 bases between. The CDR3 has 14 amino acids.

The chain uses TRBV30 and TRBJ1-5; D is possibly TRBD1 (5 bases). The germline gives CDR1 GTSNPN, CDR2 SVGIG (reference sequence). The CDR3 contains 15 residues. V was pared by 3 bases and J by 2 bases, with 14 bases between. The CDR3 protein is CAWSLLGEGNQPQHF. CDR3 nucleotides: TGTGCCTGGAGCTTACTGGGGGAGGGCAATCAGCCCCAGCATTTT.

This clonotype was found a few times. CDR3 region: CAWSLGRSGNTIYF. In DNA form, the CDR3 reads TGTGCCTGGAGCCTCGGCCGGTCTGGAAACACCATATATTTT. The gene calls are TRBV30 and TRBJ1-3, with D uncertain. The V and J ends lost 3 bases and 1 base respectively, with 10 bases between them. The V gene's germline CDR1 is GTSNPN and CDR2 SVGIG (reference sequence). This CDR3 has 14 residues.

The chain joins TRBV25-1 to TRBJ2-2; 9 nucleotides line up with TRBD1. The CDR3 sequence is 15 residues long. Germline CDR1 is MGHDK and CDR2 is SYGVNS. Trimming removed 6 bases from V and 3 bases from J; junction bases left unmatched: 5. The CDR3 here is CASRRQGGDTGELFF. In DNA form, the CDR3 reads TGTGCCAGCAGGAGACAGGGGGGTGACACCGGGGAGCTGTTTTTT.

This clonotype was seen only a few times. The chain employs TRBV20-1 and TRBJ1-2, with D perhaps TRBD1 (6 bases). Germline assignment: CDR1 DFQATT and CDR2 SNEGSKA (reference sequence). Between the trimmed V and J ends, which lost 6 bases and 8 bases, there was a span of 19 bases. This CDR3 is built from 13 residues. CDR3 sequence: CSASRGGVGGYTF. DNA for the CDR3: TGCAGTGCGAGCAGAGGGGGTGTCGGGGGCTACACCTTC.

The sample holds a few counts of this clonotype. The genes are TRBV12-3 or TRBV12-4 and TRBJ2-2, with 14 bases lining up with TRBD2. Trimming took 4 bases from V and 8 from J; bases not matched to a gene: 3. The CDR3 covers 15 residues. CDR3 in DNA: TGTGCCAGCAGTTCGGGACTAGCGGGAGTTGGGGAGCTGTTTTTT. Residues: CASSSGLAGVGELFF.

This clonotype turned up a few times. V usage is TRBV28 and J usage is TRBJ2-5; no firm D call. The CDR3 runs to 13 residues. Trimming took 6 bases from V and 1 from J, leaving 9 bases between them. Germline assignment: CDR1 MDHEN and CDR2 SYDVKM. As DNA, the CDR3 is TGTGCCAGCAGACTAACCATCCAAGAGACCCAGTACTTC. Translated, it gives CASRLTIQETQYF.

The chain carries TRBV20-1 and TRBJ2-3, with TRBD2 identical over 14 bases. The V segment lost 6 bases and the J segment 5 bases; nucleotides outside the gene matches: 4. Germline lookup yields CDR1 DFQATT and CDR2 SNEGSKA (reference sequence). CDR3 size: 14 residues. The CDR3, as DNA: TGCAGTGCCCAGACTAGCGGGAGGGGAGATACGCAGTATTTT. Protein product: CSAQTSGRGDTQYF.

The chain combines TRBV30 with TRBJ1-1, with 7 bases lining up with TRBD1. In germline, CDR1 is GTSNPN, CDR2 SVGIG (reference sequence). V lost 3 bases to trimming and J lost 6 bases; unmatched junction nucleotides: 10. The CDR3 loop spans 14 amino acids. The CDR3 loop reads CAWRSTGSGAEAFF. The CDR3 DNA sequence: TGTGCCTGGAGATCGACAGGGTCTGGAGCTGAAGCTTTCTTT.

This clonotype was detected once. The chain employs TRBV7-9 and TRBJ1-6; tentatively, D is TRBD1 (5 bases). The CDR3 has 14 amino acids. The V end lost 7 bases, the J end lost 6 bases, and 13 bases lay between the germline ends. Germline CDR1 and CDR2: SEHNR and FQNEAQ (reference sequence). This CDR3 is CASTSRDSNSPLHF. The CDR3 DNA reads TGTGCCAGCACGAGCCGGGACTCTAATTCACCCCTCCACTTT.

For the CDR3, the DNA is TGTGCCAGCAGCCCCAGTTTACAGATCGCGAACACCGGGGAGCTGTTTTTT. This translates into CASSPSLQIANTGELFF. V and J are TRBV7-3 and TRBJ2-2; no clear D. The CDR3 is made up of 17 amino acids. Germline-derived CDR1 and CDR2 are SGHTA and FQGTGA. Trimming removed 5 bases at V and 0 bases at J, with 16 bases between.

This clonotype came up a few times. J is TRBJ2-4 and V is TRBV15; 12 nucleotides match TRBD2. Germline V gives CDR1 LNHNV, CDR2 YYDKDF (reference sequence). This CDR3 comprises 18 residues. V was clipped by 2 bases and J by 3 bases; unmatched bases: 8. The CDR3 DNA reads TGTGCCACCAGCAGAAGACTGACTAGCGGGAGTGACAAAAACATTCAGTACTTC. Translating it yields CATSRRLTSGSDKNIQYF.

This clonotype turned up a few times. The rearrangement links TRBV7-2 to TRBJ2-1; D is unclear. The CDR3 has 15 residues. CDR1 SGHTA and CDR2 FQGNSA come from the germline V gene. V lost 6 bases, J lost 3 bases, and 15 bases lay in between. CDR3 DNA sequence: TGTGCCAGCAGTCAGACTGGCCAGGACTACAATGAGCAGTTCTTC. It translates to CASSQTGQDYNEQFF. The entire variable domain, with the rest obtained from reference TRBV7-2 and TRBJ2-1, is as follows: GAGVSQSPSNKVTEKGKDVELRCDPISGHTALYWYRQSLGQGLEFLIYFQGNSAPDKSGLPSDRFSAERTGGSVSTLTIQRTQQEDSAVYLCASSQTGQDYNEQFFGPGTRLTVL.

This chain links TRBV6-5 with TRBJ2-7; 9 bases are shared with TRBD2. Germline CDR1 is MNHEY and CDR2 is SVGAGI. This CDR3 is built from 17 residues. Unmatched junction bases numbered 12, after V lost 0 bases and J lost 6 bases. The CDR3 DNA follows: TGTGCCAGCAGTTACTCCTTGGGTAGCGGGAGTTGGAGCGAGCAGTACTTC. Protein: CASSYSLGSGSWSEQYF.

This clonotype was seen a handful of times. The chain is built from TRBV10-3 and TRBJ1-1; D not resolved. The V gene lost 0 bases and the J gene lost 7 bases, with 6 bases spanning the gap. Germline CDR1 is ENHRY and CDR2 is SYGVKD. There are 12 residues in the CDR3. CDR3 loop: CAISESGFEAFF. CDR3 coding DNA: TGTGCCATCAGTGAGTCGGGCTTTGAAGCTTTCTTT.

The chain is built from TRBV7-9 and TRBJ2-5; 13 bases match TRBD2. The CDR3 has 15 amino acids. In germline, CDR1 is SEHNR, CDR2 FQNEAQ (reference sequence). The junction had 5 bases not matched to a gene; V was cut back by 5 bases and J by 5 bases. In DNA, the CDR3 is TGTGCCAGCAGCCAGACTAGCGGGAGGAAGGAGACCCAGTACTTC. Its translation is CASSQTSGRKETQYF.

This clonotype was seen only a few times. The rearrangement links TRBV29-1 to TRBJ2-1; 7 bases agree with TRBD1. The V gene end was trimmed by 7 bases and the J gene end by 10 bases; junction bases not matched to a gene: 10. This CDR3 is built from 12 residues. From germline, CDR1 is SQVTM and CDR2 ANQGSEA. The CDR3 DNA reads as TGCAGCGCCCGGACAGGTTTACGGGAGCAGTTCTTC. Its translation is CSARTGLREQFF.

The chain uses TRBV29-1 and TRBJ2-7; D may be TRBD2 (5 bases). CDR1 and CDR2 from the germline V gene are SQVTM and ANQGSEA. The CDR3 consists of 11 residues. Trimming pared 7 bases from V and 3 bases from J, leaving 10 bases between. DNA of the CDR3: TGCAGCGCCCAGGACTTCTACGAGCAGTACTTC. This translates into CSAQDFYEQYF.